These 15 T cell receptor beta chains were sequenced from one sample in a study of shared clonotypes between healthy human individuals. Using immunoSEQ multiplex PCR, the repertoire was profiled, and TCRdb retains in-frame clones only, with some absent. This sample yields a few million clones, of which about 94% are seen a single time; 0.1% to 0.15% belongs to the top ten. Sequenced material: naive CD4+ T cells sorted from blood. The subset here: CD45RA+ positively selected. These receptors came from a man aged 18 to 30 in good health.

The rearrangement links TRBV6-5 to TRBJ2-7; D is perhaps TRBD1 (7 bases). The V gene's germline CDR1 is MNHEY and CDR2 SVGAGI. The CDR3 length is 14 residues. V dropped 6 bases and J dropped 0 bases, with 12 bases sitting between them. The CDR3 spells CASRRDRPSYEQYF. The CDR3 bases are TGTGCCAGCAGGCGGGACAGACCCTCCTACGAGCAGTACTTC.

This chain joins TRBV10-3 and TRBJ2-2; D is unresolved. Trimming took 10 bases from V and 6 from J, leaving 9 bases between them. The CDR3 runs to 11 residues. CDR1 ENHRY and CDR2 SYGVKD come from the germline V gene. The CDR3 reads CATTAPGELFF. DNA of the CDR3: TGTGCCACCACCGCCCCCGGGGAGCTGTTTTTT.

The chain combines TRBV27 with TRBJ1-5; D ambiguous. Trimming pared 6 bases from V and 2 bases from J, leaving 11 bases between. The germline CDR1 and CDR2 sequences are MNHEY and SMNVEV (reference sequence). This CDR3 has 14 amino acids. As DNA, the CDR3 is TGTGCCAGCAGGACGGGGATCGGCAATCAGCCCCAGCATTTT. Translating it yields CASRTGIGNQPQHF.

J is TRBJ2-5 and V is TRBV6-5; weak D call: TRBD2 (6 bases). Looked up from germline, CDR1 is MNHEY and CDR2 is SVGAGI. The CDR3 extends over 14 amino acids. Trimming removed 1 base from V and 3 bases from J, with 9 bases in between. The CDR3 DNA is TGTGCCAGCAGTTACTTGTCGGGGGAAGAGACCCAGTACTTC. Translated: CASSYLSGEETQYF.

The gene calls are TRBV18 and TRBJ1-3; possible D gene TRBD1, 6 bases. With 4 bases removed from V and 2 bases from J, the gap between germline ends came to 18 bases. CDR1 KGHSH and CDR2 LQKENI come from the germline V gene. This CDR3 has 17 residues. In DNA, the CDR3 is TGTGCCAGCTCACAGAAAACTTCAGGGGTTACTGGAAACACCATATATTTT. This codes for CASSQKTSGVTGNTIYF.

As to this clone: Other DNA variants within this sample encode the same CDR3. The rearrangement links TRBV18 to TRBJ2-7, with 8 bases fitting TRBD2. Germline CDR1 KGHSH, CDR2 LQKENI. This CDR3 spans 14 amino acids. The V segment lost 3 bases and the J segment 4 bases; nucleotides outside the gene matches: 5. This CDR3 is CASSPGGGSYEQYF. CDR3 DNA sequence: TGTGCCAGCTCACCTGGCGGGGGGAGTTACGAGCAGTACTTC.

This clone was seen only once. The V gene is TRBV4-3, the J gene TRBJ2-1, with D possibly matching TRBD2 (6 bases). Germline V gives CDR1 LGHNA, CDR2 YSLEER. The CDR3 is 16 residues long. Trimming took off 1 base at V and 9 bases at J, with 19 bases between the two ends. This CDR3 reads CASSQAAPGVVGEQFF. CDR3 DNA sequence: TGCGCCAGCAGCCAAGCGGCGCCGGGAGTGGTAGGTGAGCAGTTCTTC.

V usage is TRBV6-4 and J usage is TRBJ2-2, with TRBD1 identical over 8 bases. CDR1 is MRHNA, CDR2 SNTAGT, per germline. The length of the CDR3 is 15 residues. With 9 bases clipped from V and 5 bases from J, the junction kept 11 bases outside the gene matches. CDR3 in amino acids: CARGQGAGETGELFF. In nucleotides, the CDR3 is TGTGCCAGGGGCCAGGGGGCCGGAGAAACCGGGGAGCTGTTTTTT.

The CDR3, as DNA: TGTGCCAGCAGTGACTGGGCTAACCAAGAGACCCAGTACTTC. This codes for CASSDWANQETQYF. The gene calls are TRBV2 and TRBJ2-5; no reliable D call. The CDR3 runs 14 residues. Germline V gene data show CDR1 as SNHLY and CDR2 as FYNNEI. The V end lost 3 bases, the J end lost 0 bases, and 8 bases lay between the germline ends. Based on the CDR3 plus reference TRBV2 and TRBJ2-5, the full variable domain is EPEVTQTPSHQVTQMGQEVILRCVPISNHLYFYWYRQILGQKVEFLVSFYNNEISEKSEIFDDQFSVERPDGSNFTLKIRSTKLEDSAMYFCASSDWANQETQYFGPGTRLLVL.

For this clone: The sample holds other DNA sequences that translate to the same CDR3. The gene calls are TRBV7-2 and TRBJ1-1, with D possibly TRBD1 on 5 matching bases. Germline CDR1 reads SGHTA; CDR2 reads FQGNSA. The CDR3 is 14 residues long. V lost 2 bases and J lost 3, with 10 bases in between. The CDR3 protein is CASSLRGGDTEAFF. Here the CDR3 DNA reads TGTGCCAGCAGCTTAAGGGGAGGGGACACTGAAGCTTTCTTT.

The chain is built from TRBV15 and TRBJ2-5; TRBD1 matches 7 bases. Trimming at V came to 1 base and at J to 5 bases, leaving 10 bases not matched to a gene. CDR3 length: 16 amino acids. The germline gives CDR1 LNHNV, CDR2 YYDKDF (reference sequence). The CDR3 reads CATSRVGEGGSETQYF. CDR3 sequence (DNA): TGTGCCACCAGCAGAGTAGGGGAAGGGGGCTCGGAGACCCAGTACTTC. The full variable domain, completed using reference TRBV15 and TRBJ2-5, is DAMVIQNPRYQVTQFGKPVTLSCSQTLNHNVMYWYQQKSSQAPKLLFHYYDKDFNNEADTPDNFQSRRPNTSFCFLDIRSPGLGDTAMYLCATSRVGEGGSETQYFGPGTRLLVL.

The chain carries TRBV5-1 and TRBJ2-5, with 8 bases matching TRBD2. Germline CDR1 reads SGHRS; CDR2 reads YFSETQ. This CDR3 is built from 13 residues. Unmatched junction bases numbered 5, after V lost 5 bases and J lost 5 bases. CDR3 amino acids: CASRSGGAETQYF. The CDR3 DNA sequence: TGCGCCAGCAGGTCCGGGGGGGCTGAGACCCAGTACTTC.

V gene TRBV10-3 combines with J gene TRBJ2-7, with D possibly TRBD1 on 6 matching bases. Trimming stripped 6 bases from V and 3 bases from J, with 12 bases between. The CDR3 totals 13 residues. Per the germline V gene, CDR1 is ENHRY and CDR2 is SYGVKD. The CDR3 here is CAISTDRNYEQYF. As DNA, the CDR3 is TGTGCCATCAGCACGGACAGAAACTACGAGCAGTACTTC.

With respect to this clone: The sample contains more than one DNA sequence encoding this CDR3. J is TRBJ1-6 and V is TRBV6-5; D remains unclear. Germline V gives CDR1 MNHEY, CDR2 SVGAGI. The CDR3 contains 13 residues. Trimming took off 5 bases at V and 7 bases at J, with 9 bases between the two ends. The CDR3 sequence: CASSPGQNSPLHF. The CDR3 DNA reads TGTGCCAGCAGTCCGGGTCAAAATTCACCCCTCCACTTT.

The CDR3 DNA is TGTGCCAGCAGCTTGGAGCTAGCGGGACGGGAGACCCAGTACTTC. This codes for CASSLELAGRETQYF. The chain employs TRBV5-4 and TRBJ2-5, with 9 positions matching TRBD2. CDR1 is SGHNT and CDR2 is YYREEE in the germline V gene (reference sequence). The V gene end was trimmed by 0 bases and the J gene end by 5 bases; junction bases not matched to a gene: 5. The CDR3 consists of 15 residues.